This T cell receptor beta chain was sequenced in a study of blood T cell repertoires in COVID-19. Study-level information: Samples representing acute and convalescent COVID-19 were sourced from the United States, Italy and Spain. The analysed material was cDNA or gDNA that came from T cells, B-cell-depleted T cells, or PBMCs.

Germline V lookup: CDR1 KGHSH, CDR2 LQKENI. Trimming pared 5 bases from V and 0 bases from J, leaving 14 bases between. CDR3 size: 15 residues. As originally analysed: Amplification with reference gene primers provided the estimates of nucleated cell counts. Sequenced by immunoSEQ multiplex PCR; TCRdb stores in-frame clones only, minus some. Clone size and the V and J calls come from that table; the DNA yielded D and trimming. The sample yields approximately 300,000 clones, 85% seen once. J is TRBJ2-7 and V is TRBV18; tentative D call: TRBD2 (7 bases). The TCR was taken from a woman in her forties or fifties with active or convalescent COVID-19. The specimen was peripheral blood. The CDR3 here is CASSSRGGLSYEQYF. The CDR3 DNA sequence: TGTGCCAGCTCATCGAGGGGGGGACTCTCCTACGAGCAGTACTTC.